Below are 15 T cell receptor beta chains sequenced from a single sample in a study of cytomegalovirus exposure and HLA in healthy donors. Primers for the PCR totalled 60 Vbeta and 13 Jbeta. Using immunoSEQ multiplex PCR, the repertoire was profiled, and TCRdb retains in-frame clones only, with some absent. The data show some 79,000 clones, 78% seen once. Sequenced: PBMCs. The receptors here all came from a male donor in good health and CMV-seropositive.

The V and J genes are TRBV6-1 and TRBJ2-7, with D hard to call. The ends were cut back, 5 bases at V and 4 bases at J, with 6 bases in the middle. The CDR3 extends over 11 amino acids. Germline-derived CDR1 and CDR2 are MNHNS and SASEGT. CDR3 DNA sequence: TGTGCCAGCAGTCCGTCGTACGAGCAGTACTTC. It is translated as CASSPSYEQYF.

This sequence joins TRBV4-1 and TRBJ1-2; 7 bases are shared with TRBD1. Germline trimming cut 4 bases from V and 7 bases from J; bases unmatched to any gene: 9. CDR1 is MGHRA, CDR2 YSYEKL, per germline. The CDR3 consists of 14 residues. CDR3 coding DNA: TGCGCCAGCAGCCGACGTGAGGGGGCTGGTGGCTACACCTTC. It codes for CASSRREGAGGYTF.

This chain links TRBV6-5 with TRBJ1-6; 8 nucleotides agree with TRBD1. CDR1 and CDR2 from the germline V gene are MNHEY and SVGAGI. The junction had 11 bases not matched to a gene; V was cut back by 6 bases and J by 10 bases. The CDR3 is made up of 15 amino acids. CDR3 in DNA: TGTGCCAGCAGGCAGCCGGGACAGGAACTATCACCCCTCCACTTT. Protein sequence: CASRQPGQELSPLHF.

The rearrangement links TRBV6-1 to TRBJ1-2, with D possibly TRBD1 on 6 matching bases. V was pared by 5 bases and J by 2 bases, with 15 bases between. Germline loops: CDR1 MNHNS, CDR2 SASEGT. CDR3 length: 15 residues. The CDR3 reads CASSPRGGSNYGYTF. CDR3 nucleotides: TGTGCCAGCAGTCCCAGGGGTGGATCGAACTATGGCTACACCTTC.

CDR3 DNA sequence: TGTGCCAGCAGATACCAGATGGACAGGGCCTACGAGCAGTACTTC. Amino acid sequence: CASRYQMDRAYEQYF. This chain links TRBV6-5 with TRBJ2-7, with 8 bases identical to TRBD1. The germline gives CDR1 MNHEY, CDR2 SVGAGI. This CDR3 has 15 residues. V trimming: 6 bases; J trimming: 2 bases; junction bases outside the gene matches: 9.

This clone was picked up one time. The chain combines TRBV6-1 with TRBJ2-1; no clear D. The germline CDR1 and CDR2 sequences are MNHNS and SASEGT. Trimming shortened V by 9 bases and J by 3 bases, and 15 bases separated the two germline ends. The CDR3 contains 14 residues. For the CDR3, the DNA is TGTGCCAGTCGTCCCTCTTATTACTACAATGAGCAGTTCTTC. It yields the protein CASRPSYYYNEQFF.

The chain couples TRBV25-1 to TRBJ2-5; D might be TRBD1 (5 bases). The CDR3 is made up of 13 amino acids. V shed 4 bases and J shed 3 bases, with 9 bases lying between them. Germline values: CDR1 MGHDK, CDR2 SYGVNS. CDR3 sequence: CASSVAGKETQYF. The CDR3 DNA reads as TGTGCCAGCAGTGTAGCAGGGAAAGAGACCCAGTACTTC. Looking up the rest from reference TRBV25-1 and TRBJ2-5 gives the full variable domain: EADIYQTPRYLVIGTGKKITLECSQTMGHDKMYWYQQDPGMELHLIHYSYGVNSTEKGDLSSESTVSRIRTEHFPLTLESARPSHTSQYLCASSVAGKETQYFGPGTRLLVL.

This clone has only a few counts. The gene calls are TRBV5-4 and TRBJ1-3, with 7 bases matching TRBD1. Germline CDR1 is SGHNT and CDR2 is YYREEE (reference sequence). There are 14 residues in the CDR3. V shed 2 bases and J 1 base; nucleotides not matched to a gene: 0. The CDR3 sequence is CASSLQGSGNTIYF. The CDR3 DNA reads as TGTGCCAGCAGCTTACAGGGGTCTGGAAACACCATATATTTT.

The chain has TRBV4-1 and TRBJ1-2; no definite D call. With 2 bases removed from V and 2 bases from J, the gap between germline ends came to 12 bases. The CDR3 runs 15 residues. The germline CDR1 and CDR2 sequences are MGHRA and YSYEKL. The CDR3 DNA is TGCGCCAGCAGCCAATTCATGACTCCAAACTATGGCTACACCTTC. This encodes CASSQFMTPNYGYTF.

The chain recombines TRBV5-4 with TRBJ1-6; 7 bases map to TRBD1. This CDR3 is built from 16 residues. Trimming took 4 bases from V and 7 from J; bases not matched to a gene: 11. Germline CDR1 is SGHNT and CDR2 is YYREEE (reference sequence). CDR3 protein: CASSASQDRSNSPLHF. The CDR3 DNA follows: TGTGCCAGCAGCGCGTCCCAGGACAGGTCAAATTCACCCCTCCACTTT.

The gene calls are TRBV30 and TRBJ1-4; D might be TRBD1 (5 bases). The CDR3 sequence is 14 residues long. From germline, CDR1 is GTSNPN and CDR2 SVGIG (reference sequence). V lost 0 bases and J lost 3, with 8 bases in between. The CDR3 loop is CAWSVGLANEKLFF. CDR3 coding DNA: TGTGCCTGGAGTGTGGGGCTAGCTAATGAAAAACTGTTTTTT.

The chain is built from TRBV6-5 and TRBJ1-4; a weak D match, TRBD1 (5 bases). The CDR3 has 13 residues. V was clipped by 5 bases and J by 6 bases, with 10 bases between them. The germline CDR1 and CDR2 sequences are MNHEY and SVGAGI. For the CDR3, the DNA is TGTGCCAGCAGTCAGGGTGACTATGAAAAACTGTTTTTT. Translating gives CASSQGDYEKLFF.

This clone was counted only a few times. The chain is built from TRBV6-1 and TRBJ1-1; D is undetermined. The ends were cut back, 3 bases at V and 2 bases at J, with 7 bases in the middle. The CDR3 is 13 amino acids. Germline assignment: CDR1 MNHNS and CDR2 SASEGT. CDR3 sequence reads: CASSDPGNTEAFF. In DNA, the CDR3 is TGTGCCAGCAGTGACCCCGGTAACACTGAAGCTTTCTTT.

V gene TRBV4-1 combines with J gene TRBJ1-5; D is ambiguous. This CDR3 is 15 amino acids long. CDR1 and CDR2 from the germline V gene are MGHRA and YSYEKL. The V gene lost 0 bases and the J gene lost 4 bases, with 10 bases spanning the gap. CDR3 sequence reads: CASSQDVRGNQPQHF. The CDR3 bases are TGCGCCAGCAGCCAAGATGTACGAGGGAATCAGCCCCAGCATTTT.

The rearrangement joins TRBV19 to TRBJ2-2; 11 nucleotides line up with TRBD2. V lost 1 base and J lost 7; bases outside the gene matches: 8. CDR3 size: 17 residues. Germline V gene data show CDR1 as LNHDA and CDR2 as SQIVND (reference sequence). CDR3 amino acids: CASSIVLAGGLVGELFF. The CDR3 bases are TGTGCCAGTAGTATAGTTCTAGCGGGAGGTCTAGTCGGGGAGCTGTTTTTT.